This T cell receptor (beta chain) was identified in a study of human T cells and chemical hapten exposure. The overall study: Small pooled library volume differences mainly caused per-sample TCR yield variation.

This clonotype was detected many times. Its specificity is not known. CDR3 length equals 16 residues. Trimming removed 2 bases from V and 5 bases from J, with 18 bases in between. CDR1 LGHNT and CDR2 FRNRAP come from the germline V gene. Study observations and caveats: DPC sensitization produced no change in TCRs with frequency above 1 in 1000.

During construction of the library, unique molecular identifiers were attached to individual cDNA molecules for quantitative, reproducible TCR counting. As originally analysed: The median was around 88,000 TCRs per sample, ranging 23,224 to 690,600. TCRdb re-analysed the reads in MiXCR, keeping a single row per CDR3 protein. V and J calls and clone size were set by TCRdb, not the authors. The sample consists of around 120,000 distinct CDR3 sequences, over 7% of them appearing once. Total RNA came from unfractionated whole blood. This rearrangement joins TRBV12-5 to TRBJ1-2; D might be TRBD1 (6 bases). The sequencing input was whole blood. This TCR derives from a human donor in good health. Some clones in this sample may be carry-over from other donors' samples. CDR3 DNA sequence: TGTGCTAGTGGTTTGCTAACTGGACAGTTACGATATGGCTACACCTTC. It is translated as CASGLLTGQLRYGYTF.